The entry that follows covers one T cell receptor beta chain sequence. What it recognizes is unknown. Chemo-refractory metastatic non-small-cell lung cancer patients underwent focal radiation alongside CTLA-4 blockade with ipilimumab. Produced via immunoSEQ multiplex PCR; TCRdb's table is partial and in-frame only. Here the sample spans about 77,000 clones, under 75% being singletons. These data come from a study of radiotherapy plus CTLA-4 blockade in lung cancer. Study overall: Objective response was observed in roughly 20% of patients, and disease control in approximately 30%.

Study-wide findings and caveats: Reportedly, early blood T cell clone dynamics best predicted response, with interferon-beta. Blood-borne expansion of tumor-derived TCR clones followed radiotherapy plus ipilimumab.

This CDR3 has 15 amino acids. V lost 2 bases to trimming and J lost 6 bases; unmatched junction nucleotides: 6. Germline CDR1 and CDR2: SGHNT and YYREEE (reference sequence). The J gene is TRBJ2-7, the V gene TRBV5-4, with 12 bases that match TRBD2. The sequence derives from a human donor with non-small cell lung cancer whose response to radiotherapy plus ipilimumab could not be evaluated. The sample in question was peripheral blood, obtained from a patient treated with radiotherapy plus ipilimumab. The CDR3 DNA sequence: TGTGCCAGCAGCTTCTCGACTAGCGGGGGAGGCGAGCAGTACTTC. This encodes CASSFSTSGGGEQYF.